Below, one T cell receptor (beta chain) is given with its context. It has no known antigen specificity. No qualities accompany the bases; no much larger clone lies one base away. The entry originates in a study of CD8 T cells in ankylosing spondylitis (dated by TCRdb to about 2017). The study in broad terms: The study set out to find disease-linked TCR variants by profiling T cell receptor beta repertoires in ankylosing spondylitis patients and healthy donors. Samples of peripheral blood were taken, and for ankylosing spondylitis patients, synovial fluid was collected as well. The whole study cohort included under 140 healthy donors and around 24 ankylosing spondylitis patients. Study-wide conclusions, independent of this receptor: Some motif variants had previously been reported in the synovial fluid and blood of reactive arthritis patients, which suggests shared mechanisms of disease initiation. The disease-linked clones were reported as significantly enriched in matched synovial fluid samples from ankylosing spondylitis patients. A TCR beta motif made up of several highly homologous amino acid variants appeared to be characteristic of blood from ankylosing spondylitis patients. The disease-linked clones had a CD8+ phenotype and were found at relatively low frequencies in peripheral blood.

The germline V end is reduced by 2 bases and the J end by 4 bases; junction bases left unmatched: 7. There are 16 amino acids in the CDR3, from cysteine to phenylalanine inclusive. CDR3 DNA is the only sequence kept; it has 48 bases, read in frame from the first base. Based on the germline V gene, the CDR1 and CDR2 sequences are SGHRS and YFSETQ. These reads were obtained on an Illumina HiSeq 2500. Quantitative 5'-RACE with molecular barcodes was the method used to prepare the TCR beta libraries. In the paper's pipeline: To identify disease-linked TCR variants, a new computational method was used, one built on a probabilistic model of VDJ rearrangement. The raw public reads went through TCRdb reprocessing: fastp at Q25, MiXCR clone calling, in-frame beta chains kept. Rows are combined by CDR3 protein, so each entry shows the most common genes and DNA. Here the V and J calls rest on TCRdb's processing, not on the authors' analysis. For this sample there are around 770,000 distinct CDR3 sequences; roughly 10% appear just once. Less than 0.65% of the sample lies in the top ten.

The receptor comes from a male donor with ankylosing spondylitis. The chain couples TRBV5-1 to TRBJ1-4; 8 central bases correspond to TRBD1. The sample comprised blood, either unsorted or a sorted T cell fraction (not recorded which). The CDR3 loop reads CASSFMGQALNEKLFF. DNA sequence: TGCGCCAGCAGCTTTATGGGACAGGCCCTTAATGAAAAACTGTTTTTT.